A single sample gave rise to the 24 T cell receptor beta chains below, sequenced in a study of T cells in Graves' hyperthyroidism and ophthalmopathy. RNA transcripts provided the source from which TCR beta CDR3 regions were amplified. With the HTBI primer set, the TCR CDR3 went through a first round of RT-PCR. TCRdb processed the multiplex PCR reads anew with MiXCR; each CDR3 protein has one entry. The table includes a few hundred thousand distinct CDR3 sequences, around 14% detected once. The sample consisted of blood. The source is a woman younger than 35 with Graves' hyperthyroidism that later progressed to Graves' ophthalmopathy.

This clonotype was seen repeatedly, ten times or more. The V and J genes are TRBV6-1 and TRBJ2-2; TRBD2 matches at 9 bases. CDR3 size: 17 residues. From germline, CDR1 is MNHNS and CDR2 SASEGT. V gave up 10 bases and J gave up 7 bases; unmatched junction bases: 19. The CDR3 sequence is CATQNWLAGELIGELFF. CDR3 nucleotide sequence: TGTGCCACCCAAAATTGGTTAGCGGGAGAATTGATCGGGGAGCTGTTTTTT.

The table lists this clonotype with a few counts. The V gene is TRBV15, the J gene TRBJ2-1; D may be TRBD2 (5 bases). Germline values: CDR1 LNHNV, CDR2 YYDKDF (reference sequence). Trimming removed 1 base from V and 10 bases from J, with 5 bases in between. The CDR3 length is 11 residues. CDR3 sequence: CATSRAGEQFF. The CDR3 nucleotides are TGTGCCACCAGCAGAGCGGGGGAGCAGTTCTTC.

This clonotype showed up just a few times. The CDR3 sequence: CASSDKGVWQGTDTQYF. The CDR3 DNA reads TGTGCCAGCAGTGACAAGGGGGTATGGCAGGGCACAGATACGCAGTATTTT. The gene calls are TRBV7-2 and TRBJ2-3; TRBD1 is a possible D gene (6 bases). The V and J ends lost 6 bases and 1 base respectively, with 20 bases between them. Germline V gene sequence: CDR1 SGHTA, CDR2 FQGNSA. The CDR3 consists of 17 residues.

This clonotype came up a few times. V gene TRBV5-6 combines with J gene TRBJ2-5; perhaps D is TRBD1 or TRBD2 (5 bases each). Germline V gives CDR1 SGHDT, CDR2 YYEEEE. The CDR3 is made up of 15 amino acids. Deletions cut 2 bases from V and 4 bases from J, with 15 bases between. The chain's CDR3 is CASSFRTGRGETQYF. DNA for the CDR3: TGTGCCAGCAGCTTCAGGACGGGAAGGGGAGAGACCCAGTACTTC.

This clonotype was observed a few times. The rearrangement links TRBV7-2 to TRBJ2-5; 13 bases are a match to TRBD2. Germline values: CDR1 SGHTA, CDR2 FQGNSA. Trimming removed 4 bases from V and 5 bases from J; junction bases left unmatched: 7. The CDR3 has 16 amino acids. The chain's CDR3 is CASSSGGLAGVETQYF. DNA of the CDR3: TGTGCCAGCAGCTCCGGAGGACTAGCGGGAGTGGAGACCCAGTACTTC.

This clonotype was seen only a few times. The CDR3 reads CASSRGADSGELFF. The CDR3 coding sequence is TGTGCCAGCAGTAGGGGGGCGGATTCCGGGGAGCTGTTTTTT. This chain uses TRBV27 with TRBJ2-2; either TRBD1 or TRBD2 may fit D (6 bases each). V was cut by 5 bases and J by 6 bases, with 13 bases left in between. This CDR3 has 14 amino acids. The germline CDR1 and CDR2 sequences are MNHEY and SMNVEV (reference sequence).

The V gene is TRBV20-1, the J gene TRBJ1-5, with TRBD1 matching 8 bases. This CDR3 is built from 14 residues. V lost 6 bases to trimming and J lost 3 bases; unmatched junction nucleotides: 7. CDR1 and CDR2 (germline): DFQATT, SNEGSKA (reference sequence). CDR3 bases: TGCAGTGCAAAGACAGGGGCCCCCAATCAGCCCCAGCATTTT. Its translation is CSAKTGAPNQPQHF.

This clonotype appeared many times. This sequence joins TRBV7-2 and TRBJ1-1, with TRBD1 matching 7 bases. Germline-derived CDR1 and CDR2 are SGHTA and FQGNSA. This CDR3 has 16 amino acids. With V trimmed by 1 base and J by 0 bases, 5 bases remained unmatched. The CDR3 DNA reads as TGTGCCAGCAGCTTAGTGTGGGACAGCCTGAACACTGAAGCTTTCTTT. This sequence encodes CASSLVWDSLNTEAFF.

The V and J genes are TRBV12-3 or TRBV12-4 and TRBJ1-6, with TRBD1 as a possible D gene (6 bases). The length of the CDR3 is 15 residues. The V gene lost 2 bases and the J gene lost 7 bases, with 12 bases spanning the gap. As DNA, the CDR3 is TGTGCCAGCAGTTTACAGGGGAGGCGGAATTCACCCCTCCACTTT. It translates to CASSLQGRRNSPLHF.

This clonotype was observed many times. Here the CDR3 reads CASSLGQNTGELFF. In DNA form, the CDR3 reads TGCGCCAGCAGCTTGGGACAGAACACCGGGGAGCTGTTTTTT. The chain recombines TRBV5-1 with TRBJ2-2; D is unclear. The CDR3 runs to 14 residues. CDR1 is SGHRS and CDR2 is YFSETQ in the germline V gene. V shed 0 bases and J shed 1 base, with 4 bases lying between them.

With regard to this clonotype: Given a much more abundant clone one base away, this may be a read error. The rearrangement joins TRBV29-1 to TRBJ1-2; no clear D gene. The germline gives CDR1 SQVTM, CDR2 ANQGSEA. The CDR3 consists of 11 residues. The V gene lost 6 bases and the J gene lost 6 bases, with 11 bases spanning the gap. The CDR3 DNA is TGCAGCGTCATTGGAGTCGATGGCTACACCTTC. It yields the protein CSVIGVDGYTF.

The chain combines TRBV4-3 with TRBJ2-1; D gene uncertain. Germline V gene data show CDR1 as LGHNA and CDR2 as YSLEER. The V end was cut by 0 bases, the J end by 6 bases, with 12 bases between. The CDR3 runs 15 residues. Here the CDR3 DNA reads TGCGCCAGCAGCCAAGAGTCTTCTAGGTTCAATGAGCAGTTCTTC. It specifies CASSQESSRFNEQFF.

This clonotype was seen at least ten times. This chain connects TRBV6-1 to TRBJ2-1, with 7 bases fitting TRBD2. The CDR3 runs 14 residues. The V gene end was trimmed by 5 bases and the J gene end by 7 bases; junction bases not matched to a gene: 8. Germline V CDR1 and CDR2: MNHNS, SASEGT. Here the CDR3 reads CASSRPGLKNEQFF. CDR3 bases: TGTGCCAGCAGTCGCCCGGGACTAAAGAATGAGCAGTTCTTC.

This chain uses TRBV28 with TRBJ2-3; 8 bases align to TRBD1. The CDR3 totals 15 residues. Trimming took 3 bases from V and 6 from J; bases not matched to a gene: 8. Germline V lookup: CDR1 MDHEN, CDR2 SYDVKM. CDR3 loop: CASSFRDRLGDTQYF. In nucleotides, the CDR3 is TGTGCCAGCAGTTTCCGGGACAGGCTTGGGGATACGCAGTATTTT.

A remark on this clonotype: Compared with germline, one end of the junction differs, possibly owing to a read error. The rearrangement links TRBV19 to TRBJ2-1; possible D gene TRBD2, 5 bases. Germline CDR1 and CDR2: LNHDA and SQIVND (reference sequence). This CDR3 comprises 16 residues. The DNA of the CDR3 is TGTGCCAGTACTCTATCTGAGGCGGGCTCCTACAATAAGCAGTTCTTC. It specifies CASTLSEAGSYNKQFF.

The CDR3 DNA follows: TGTGCCATCAGTCCGGGCTATGAAAAACTGTTTTTT. Its translation is CAISPGYEKLFF. The genes are TRBV10-3 and TRBJ1-4; D unclear. V was clipped by 5 bases and J by 6 bases, with 7 bases between them. The germline CDR1 and CDR2 sequences are ENHRY and SYGVKD. This CDR3 region has 12 residues.

The sample holds many counts of this clonotype. The chain links TRBV20-1 to TRBJ2-7; no clear D gene. This CDR3 has 13 residues. The germline CDR1 and CDR2 sequences are DFQATT and SNEGSKA (reference sequence). V gave up 0 bases and J gave up 3 bases, with 9 bases separating them. The CDR3 coding sequence is TGCAGTGCTAGAGATTTGGATCACTACGAGCAGTACTTC. Residues: CSARDLDHYEQYF.

This clonotype was observed at least ten times. The chain uses TRBV7-3 and TRBJ2-3; TRBD2 agrees at 16 bases. This CDR3 has 16 residues. V lost 5 bases, J lost 9 bases, and 8 bases stayed unmatched. Germline lookup yields CDR1 SGHTA and CDR2 FQGTGA. The CDR3 region is CASSPGTSGRAGTQYF. CDR3 nucleotides: TGTGCCAGCAGCCCGGGGACTAGCGGGAGGGCCGGCACGCAGTATTTT.

In this sample, this clonotype turned up many times. The V gene is TRBV6-1, the J gene TRBJ1-5; a weak D match, TRBD1 (5 bases). With 8 bases removed from V and 8 bases from J, the gap between germline ends came to 10 bases. This CDR3 is 11 amino acids long. Germline CDR1 MNHNS, CDR2 SASEGT. The CDR3 reads CASGGSEPQHF. In nucleotides, the CDR3 is TGTGCCAGCGGGGGATCGGAGCCCCAGCATTTT.

V gene TRBV10-3 combines with J gene TRBJ1-6, with a tentative D call TRBD1 (5 bases). The V end was cut by 2 bases, the J end by 14 bases, with 10 bases between. CDR3 length: 12 residues. The germline gives CDR1 ENHRY, CDR2 SYGVKD. CDR3 in amino acids: CAISETLGALHF. The DNA of the CDR3 is TGTGCCATCAGTGAGACTCTGGGGGCCCTCCACTTT.

This clonotype has ten or more counts. This rearrangement joins TRBV6-1 to TRBJ1-1; 7 bases are shared with TRBD1. Germline assignment: CDR1 MNHNS and CDR2 SASEGT. Trimming removed 4 bases from V and 2 bases from J; junction bases left unmatched: 10. The CDR3 totals 16 residues. The CDR3 DNA reads as TGTGCCAGCAGTGTCAGCCGGACAGGTCCTAACACTGAAGCTTTCTTT. It is translated as CASSVSRTGPNTEAFF.

The rearrangement uses TRBV5-1 and TRBJ2-5; D might be TRBD1 (6 bases). The germline V gene has CDR1 SGHRS and CDR2 YFSETQ. V was shortened by 2 bases and J by 5 bases, with 13 bases between the two germline ends. CDR3 length: 14 residues. In nucleotides, the CDR3 is TGCGCCAGCAGCTTAGCAGGGGTATTGGAGACCCAGTACTTC. As protein: CASSLAGVLETQYF.

In regard to this clonotype: The junction does not match germline at one end; this may be a read error. The chain combines TRBV9 with TRBJ2-2, with D maybe TRBD2 (5 bases). The CDR3 consists of 17 residues. In germline, CDR1 is SGDLS, CDR2 YYNGEE. CDR3: CASSFRLISTNTGELLF. CDR3 in DNA: TGTGCCAGCAGCTTCAGACTAATAAGTACGAACACCGGGGAGCTGCTTTTT.

This clonotype has ten or more counts. The gene calls are TRBV20-1 and TRBJ2-7, with TRBD1 as a possible D gene (6 bases). The CDR3 runs to 16 residues. The V gene lost 3 bases and the J gene lost 1 base, with 19 bases spanning the gap. Germline values: CDR1 DFQATT, CDR2 SNEGSKA (reference sequence). CDR3 amino acids: CSASPPARGESYEQYF. In nucleotides, the CDR3 is TGCAGTGCTAGCCCCCCCGCCAGGGGTGAGTCCTACGAGCAGTACTTC.